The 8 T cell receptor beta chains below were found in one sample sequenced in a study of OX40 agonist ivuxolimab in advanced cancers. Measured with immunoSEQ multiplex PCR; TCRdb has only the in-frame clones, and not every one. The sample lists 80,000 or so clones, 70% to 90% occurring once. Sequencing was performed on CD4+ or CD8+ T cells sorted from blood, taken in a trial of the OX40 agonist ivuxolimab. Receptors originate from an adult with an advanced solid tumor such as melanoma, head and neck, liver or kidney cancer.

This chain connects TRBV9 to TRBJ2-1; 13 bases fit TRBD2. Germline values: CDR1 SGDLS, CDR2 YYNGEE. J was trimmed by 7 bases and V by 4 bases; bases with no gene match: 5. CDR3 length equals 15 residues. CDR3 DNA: TGTGCCAGCAGCCCACTAGCGGGGGGGCGTAATGAGCAGTTCTTC. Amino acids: CASSPLAGGRNEQFF.

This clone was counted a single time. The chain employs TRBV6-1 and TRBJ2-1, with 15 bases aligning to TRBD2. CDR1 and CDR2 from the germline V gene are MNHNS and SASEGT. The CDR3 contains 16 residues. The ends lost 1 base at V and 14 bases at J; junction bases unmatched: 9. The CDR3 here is CASSEGPGLAGGREFF. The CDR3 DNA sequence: TGTGCCAGCAGTGAAGGTCCGGGACTAGCGGGGGGTCGGGAGTTCTTC.

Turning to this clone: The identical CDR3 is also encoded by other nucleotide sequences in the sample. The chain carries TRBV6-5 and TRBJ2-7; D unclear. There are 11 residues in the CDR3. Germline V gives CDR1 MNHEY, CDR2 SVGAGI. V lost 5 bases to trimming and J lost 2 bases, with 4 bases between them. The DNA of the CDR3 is TGTGCCAGCAGTCAAACCTACGAGCAGTACTTC. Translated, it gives CASSQTYEQYF.

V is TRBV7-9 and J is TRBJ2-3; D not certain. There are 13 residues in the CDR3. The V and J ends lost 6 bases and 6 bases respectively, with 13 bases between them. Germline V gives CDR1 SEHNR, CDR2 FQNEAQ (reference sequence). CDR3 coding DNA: TGTGCCAGCAGTCCCGTGGCGCGGGATACGCAGTATTTT. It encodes CASSPVARDTQYF.

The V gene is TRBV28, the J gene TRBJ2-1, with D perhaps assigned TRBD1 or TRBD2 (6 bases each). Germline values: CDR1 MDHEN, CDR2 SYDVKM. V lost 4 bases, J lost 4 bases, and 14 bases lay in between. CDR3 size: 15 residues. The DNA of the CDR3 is TGTGCCAGCAGTTCCCCAGGGGCGGGGTACAATGAGCAGTTCTTC. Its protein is CASSSPGAGYNEQFF.

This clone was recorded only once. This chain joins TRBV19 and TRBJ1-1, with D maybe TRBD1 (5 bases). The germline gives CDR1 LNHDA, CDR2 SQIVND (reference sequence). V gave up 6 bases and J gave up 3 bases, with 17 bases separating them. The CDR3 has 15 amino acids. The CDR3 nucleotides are TGTGCCAGTAGATGGGACCCGGGACGGTACACTGAAGCTTTCTTT. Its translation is CASRWDPGRYTEAFF.

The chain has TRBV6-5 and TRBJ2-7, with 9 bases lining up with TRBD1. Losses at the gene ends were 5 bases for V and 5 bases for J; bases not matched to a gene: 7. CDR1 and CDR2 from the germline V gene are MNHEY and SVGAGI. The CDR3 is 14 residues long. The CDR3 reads CASSQWDRVNEQYF. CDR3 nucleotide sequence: TGTGCCAGCAGTCAGTGGGACAGGGTAAACGAGCAGTACTTC.

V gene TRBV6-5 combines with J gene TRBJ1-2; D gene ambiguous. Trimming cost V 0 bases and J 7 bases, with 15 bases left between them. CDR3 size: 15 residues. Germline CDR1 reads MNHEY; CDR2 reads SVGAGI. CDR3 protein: CASSYSKVQAPGYTF. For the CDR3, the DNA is TGTGCCAGCAGTTACTCGAAAGTTCAGGCGCCTGGCTACACCTTC.